The 20 T cell receptor beta chains presented below share a single source sample, sequenced in a study of blood T cell repertoires in COVID-19. The method was immunoSEQ multiplex PCR; TCRdb's version includes in-frame clones alone and lacks a portion of them. The profile covers 350,000 to 450,000 clones, with roughly 86% appearing a single time and about 1.9% taken by the ten largest. Sequences were obtained from PBMCs or T cells enriched from blood (not recorded which). These receptors all stem from a man in his forties or fifties in a cohort exposed to, infected with or recovered from COVID-19 (not recorded which).

The chain employs TRBV3-1 (or the pseudogene TRBV3-2) and TRBJ1-2; D gene ambiguous. This CDR3 comprises 15 residues. Germline-derived CDR1 and CDR2 are LGHDT and YNNKEL (reference sequence). V was clipped by 0 bases and J by 4 bases, with 12 bases between them. The chain's CDR3 is CASSQDLALSYGYTF. CDR3 DNA: TGTGCCAGCAGCCAAGATCTGGCCCTCAGCTATGGCTACACCTTC.

This chain connects TRBV11-2 to TRBJ1-5; 7 bases map to TRBD1. The CDR3 runs 16 residues. Germline CDR1 SGHAT, CDR2 FQNNGV. Trimming removed 5 bases from V and 6 bases from J; junction bases left unmatched: 13. The CDR3 protein is CASSPTGSLVGQPQHF. The CDR3 nucleotides read TGTGCCAGCAGCCCGACAGGGAGTCTGGTAGGTCAGCCCCAGCATTTT.

The chain has TRBV6-5 and TRBJ2-7, with 7 bases that match TRBD2. The CDR3 is made up of 14 amino acids. The trim removed 7 bases at V and 4 bases at J, leaving 10 bases unmatched. Per the germline V gene, CDR1 is MNHEY and CDR2 is SVGAGI. In DNA, the CDR3 is TGTGCCAGCACCCTGGGGACTACCCGGTACGAGCAGTACTTC. Translated: CASTLGTTRYEQYF.

The chain uses TRBV3-1 (or the pseudogene TRBV3-2) and TRBJ2-7, with a possible D match to TRBD1 (5 bases). Germline V CDR1 and CDR2: LGHDT, YNNKEL (reference sequence). The CDR3 has 14 residues. Between the trimmed V and J ends, which lost 1 base and 6 bases, there was a span of 13 bases. The CDR3 is CASSQGVRVGEQYF. The CDR3 DNA is TGTGCCAGCAGCCAAGGCGTCAGGGTAGGCGAGCAGTACTTC.

The gene calls are TRBV9 and TRBJ2-5, with D perhaps matching TRBD1 (5 bases). CDR3 size: 16 residues. Germline-derived CDR1 and CDR2 are SGDLS and YYNGEE. The V and J ends lost 5 bases and 4 bases respectively, with 21 bases between them. The CDR3 bases are TGTGCCAGCAGTCGGAACAGGCCTAGTGGGGCAGAGACCCAGTACTTC. Protein: CASSRNRPSGAETQYF.

The chain is built from TRBV28 and TRBJ2-7; TRBD1 agrees at 7 bases. CDR1 is MDHEN, CDR2 SYDVKM, per germline. The CDR3 loop spans 14 amino acids. V lost 6 bases to trimming and J lost 3 bases; unmatched junction nucleotides: 8. CDR3 DNA sequence: TGTGCCAGCAGCCGGCACAGGGGAGACTACGAGCAGTACTTC. Translating gives CASSRHRGDYEQYF.

The chain has TRBV7-9 and TRBJ2-1; perhaps TRBD1 as D (6 bases). V was shortened by 5 bases and J by 0 bases, with 14 bases between the two germline ends. Germline CDR1 is SEHNR and CDR2 is FQNEAQ (reference sequence). The CDR3 covers 16 residues. The CDR3 region is CASSPPDRSSYNEQFF. The CDR3 DNA reads TGTGCCAGCAGCCCCCCGGACAGAAGCTCCTACAATGAGCAGTTCTTC.

The genes are TRBV19 and TRBJ1-5; a weak D match, TRBD1 (6 bases). CDR1 is LNHDA, CDR2 SQIVND, per germline (reference sequence). This CDR3 contains 15 residues. V lost 6 bases, J lost 0 bases, and 12 bases lay in between. In nucleotides, the CDR3 is TGTGCCAGTAGCGGGACATCTTATAGCAATCAGCCCCAGCATTTT. This sequence encodes CASSGTSYSNQPQHF.

The chain carries TRBV5-4 and TRBJ1-1; D uncertain. Between the trimmed V and J ends, which lost 1 base and 3 bases, there was a span of 10 bases. Germline V CDR1 and CDR2: SGHNT, YYREEE (reference sequence). The CDR3 runs to 14 residues. The CDR3 reads CASSLSTDYTEAFF. For the CDR3, the DNA is TGTGCCAGCAGCTTGTCAACGGACTACACTGAAGCTTTCTTT.

The V call is TRBV18, the J call TRBJ1-1; TRBD1 agrees at 10 bases. The germline V gene encodes CDR1 KGHSH and CDR2 LQKENI. V gave up 2 bases and J gave up 12 bases; unmatched junction bases: 6. The CDR3 has 13 amino acids. CDR3 sequence: CASSPKTGGLSFF. CDR3 nucleotides: TGTGCCAGCTCACCAAAGACAGGGGGCTTGTCTTTCTTT.

This chain links TRBV28 with TRBJ1-6; D is undetermined. The CDR3 contains 13 residues. Germline V CDR1 and CDR2: MDHEN, SYDVKM. V lost 2 bases and J 13 bases, leaving 12 bases between the germline ends. The CDR3 sequence is CASSLNPPGPLHF. DNA of the CDR3: TGTGCCAGCAGTTTAAACCCCCCGGGGCCCCTCCACTTT. The complete variable domain, with remaining parts taken from reference TRBV28 and TRBJ1-6, reads DVKVTQSSRYLVKRTGEKVFLECVQDMDHENMFWYRQDPGLGLRLIYFSYDVKMKEKGDIPEGYSVSREKKERFSLILESASTNQTSMYLCASSLNPPGPLHFGNGTRLTVT.

J is TRBJ1-5 and V is TRBV5-1; D gene unclear. V lost 2 bases, J lost 2 bases, and 5 bases lay in between. The V gene's germline CDR1 is SGHRS and CDR2 YFSETQ. The CDR3 spans 13 residues. The CDR3 bases are TGCGCCAGCAGCTTATTAGGCAATCAGCCCCAGCATTTT. Translating it yields CASSLLGNQPQHF.

This chain links TRBV28 with TRBJ1-2, with TRBD1 as a possible D gene (6 bases). CDR1 and CDR2 from the germline V gene are MDHEN and SYDVKM. V shed 4 bases and J shed 4 bases, with 10 bases lying between them. The CDR3 has 13 amino acids. CDR3 nucleotide sequence: TGTGCCAGCAGTTCCACAGGGATCTATGGCTACACCTTC. Translation: CASSSTGIYGYTF.

This sequence joins TRBV5-1 and TRBJ2-2; D call uncertain. This CDR3 contains 14 residues. In germline, CDR1 is SGHRS, CDR2 YFSETQ. Between the trimmed V and J ends, which lost 0 bases and 2 bases, there was a span of 5 bases. The CDR3: CASSLVPNTGELFF. CDR3 bases: TGCGCCAGCAGCTTGGTCCCAAACACCGGGGAGCTGTTTTTT.

The V call is TRBV6-5, the J call TRBJ1-3; TRBD1 agrees at 7 bases. V gave up 6 bases and J gave up 0 bases; unmatched junction bases: 5. Looked up from germline, CDR1 is MNHEY and CDR2 is SVGAGI. The CDR3 covers 15 residues. The CDR3 reads CASRRGTDSGNTIYF. The CDR3 DNA is TGTGCCAGCAGACGCGGGACAGACTCTGGAAACACCATATATTTT.

The rearrangement uses TRBV9 and TRBJ2-4, with D tentatively TRBD1 (6 bases). This CDR3 comprises 15 residues. The V gene's germline CDR1 is SGDLS and CDR2 YYNGEE. Trimming stripped 3 bases from V and 2 bases from J, with 12 bases between. The CDR3 DNA follows: TGTGCCAGCAGCGCCAACCAGGGGTCCAAAAACATTCAGTACTTC. This codes for CASSANQGSKNIQYF.

The chain is built from TRBV24-1 and TRBJ2-1; D gene uncertain. Trimming pared 3 bases from V and 8 bases from J, leaving 7 bases between. The germline V gene encodes CDR1 KGHDR and CDR2 SFDVKD. This CDR3 contains 12 residues. The CDR3 sequence: CATSDGLYEQFF. For the CDR3, the DNA is TGTGCCACCAGTGATGGGCTGTATGAGCAGTTCTTC.

The V gene is TRBV27, the J gene TRBJ1-2, with TRBD1 matching 7 bases. This CDR3 has 14 amino acids. V trimming: 5 bases; J trimming: 4 bases; junction bases outside the gene matches: 7. Germline lookup yields CDR1 MNHEY and CDR2 SMNVEV (reference sequence). The CDR3 region has the DNA TGTGCCAGCAGTAAAGGGGGCAGAGGCTATGGCTACACCTTC. Its translation: CASSKGGRGYGYTF.

The chain uses TRBV27 and TRBJ1-6; 9 nucleotides align to TRBD1. J gave up 7 bases and V 6 bases, and 4 bases lay outside the gene matches. Germline V gene lookup returns CDR1 MNHEY and CDR2 SMNVEV (reference sequence). The CDR3 loop spans 14 amino acids. The CDR3 loop reads CASSTDRGNSPLHF. The CDR3, as DNA: TGTGCCAGCAGCACGGACAGGGGAAATTCACCCCTCCACTTT.

A single count supports this clone. The chain combines TRBV28 with TRBJ1-6; 8 positions agree with TRBD1. V was pared by 6 bases and J by 14 bases, with 12 bases of the junction left unmatched. CDR1 MDHEN and CDR2 SYDVKM come from the germline V gene. The CDR3 loop spans 14 amino acids. The CDR3 protein is CASRSGTGALSLHF. The CDR3, as DNA: TGTGCCAGCAGATCCGGGACAGGAGCCTTGTCCCTCCACTTT.